The 23 T cell receptor beta chains below come from one sample, sequenced in a study of identical twins. Via MiXCR, TCRdb re-called the 5' RACE reads, giving one row per CDR3 protein. This table has a few hundred thousand distinct CDR3 sequences, just under 10% appearing once. Separately, the same data were catalogued under a study of yellow fever vaccine responses in identical twins.

The sample consisted of PBMCs. The receptors stem from a young woman in good health.

This clonotype was seen ten or more times. The rearrangement joins TRBV5-6 to TRBJ2-1; 9 bases align to TRBD1. The CDR3 has 14 amino acids. V was pared by 4 bases and J by 3 bases, with 2 bases of the junction left unmatched. Germline loops: CDR1 SGHDT, CDR2 YYEEEE. CDR3 amino acids: CASSVTGGYNEQFF. Here the CDR3 DNA reads TGTGCCAGCAGCGTGACAGGGGGCTACAATGAGCAGTTCTTC.

This clonotype came up a few times. This sequence joins TRBV20-1 and TRBJ2-1; TRBD1 agrees at 10 bases. CDR3 size: 14 residues. Trimming at V came to 3 bases and at J to 4 bases, leaving 3 bases not matched to a gene. CDR1 is DFQATT, CDR2 SNEGSKA, per germline (reference sequence). The CDR3 loop reads CSASGTGVYNEQFF. CDR3 nucleotide sequence: TGCAGTGCTAGCGGGACAGGGGTTTACAATGAGCAGTTCTTC.

This clonotype was detected ten times or more. The rearrangement links TRBV7-9 to TRBJ2-7; TRBD1 matches at 9 bases. The CDR3 is 15 amino acids. From germline, CDR1 is SEHNR and CDR2 FQNEAQ (reference sequence). The V gene end was trimmed by 3 bases and the J gene end by 4 bases; junction bases not matched to a gene: 7. Here the CDR3 reads CASSFGTGQGYEQYF. CDR3 coding DNA: TGTGCCAGCAGCTTCGGTACGGGACAGGGTTACGAGCAGTACTTC.

This clonotype showed up many times. The rearrangement links TRBV5-1 to TRBJ2-7, with D unclear. This CDR3 comprises 15 residues. The V gene lost 1 base and the J gene lost 0 bases, with 11 bases spanning the gap. From germline, CDR1 is SGHRS and CDR2 YFSETQ. The CDR3 DNA reads as TGCGCCAGCAGCTTGTACAGTCAGTCCTCCTACGAGCAGTACTTC. Its protein is CASSLYSQSSYEQYF. Looking up the rest from reference TRBV5-1 and TRBJ2-7 gives the full variable domain: KAGVTQTPRYLIKTRGQQVTLSCSPISGHRSVSWYQQTPGQGLQFLFEYFSETQRNKGNFPGRFSGRQFSNSRSEMNVSTLELGDSALYLCASSLYSQSSYEQYFGPGTRLTVT.

This clonotype was counted ten times or more. The rearrangement uses TRBV21-1 and TRBJ2-3. TRBV21-1 is recorded as a pseudogene. The CDR3 runs to 10 residues. CDR3 loop: CASPTDTQYF. In nucleotides, the CDR3 is TGTGCCAGCCCCACAGATACGCAGTATTTT.

The J gene is TRBJ2-5, the V gene TRBV20-1; tentative D call: TRBD2 (5 bases). V lost 6 bases and J 5 bases, leaving 16 bases between the germline ends. Per germline, CDR1 DFQATT and CDR2 SNEGSKA (reference sequence). The CDR3 totals 13 residues. The CDR3 DNA reads TGCAGTGCAAAACGTACTAGTTTTGAGACCCAGTACTTC. As protein: CSAKRTSFETQYF.

The V call is TRBV28, the J call TRBJ2-7; TRBD2 agrees at 9 bases. The germline V gene has CDR1 MDHEN and CDR2 SYDVKM. V gave up 6 bases and J gave up 0 bases; unmatched junction bases: 12. The CDR3 spans 17 residues. CDR3 region: CASSSPPGLASSYEQYF. The CDR3 bases are TGTGCCAGCAGCTCCCCGCCTGGACTAGCGAGCTCCTACGAGCAGTACTTC.

This clonotype was seen ten or more times. The chain carries TRBV6-1 and TRBJ1-1, with 8 nucleotides matching TRBD1. This CDR3 comprises 14 residues. Trimming at V came to 5 bases and at J to 7 bases, leaving 9 bases not matched to a gene. The germline CDR1 and CDR2 sequences are MNHNS and SASEGT. This CDR3 reads CASSTRTGRVEAFF. The CDR3 DNA is TGTGCCAGCAGTACCAGGACAGGGCGAGTTGAAGCTTTCTTT.

CDR3 sequence (DNA): TGTGCCAGCAGTTTAGCCAGAATCTACGAGCAGTACTTC. Residues: CASSLARIYEQYF. The chain recombines TRBV12-3 or TRBV12-4 with TRBJ2-7; the D is unclear. V lost 0 bases to trimming and J lost 3 bases, with 6 bases between them. The CDR3 spans 13 residues.

In this sample, this clonotype turned up many times. V gene TRBV29-1 combines with J gene TRBJ2-3; D is unclear. Trimming pared 4 bases from V and 10 bases from J, leaving 12 bases between. Germline V CDR1 and CDR2: SQVTM, ANQGSEA. The CDR3 totals 11 residues. The CDR3 DNA is TGCAGCGTTGGGGAAGGAATTGCGCAGTATTTT. Translating gives CSVGEGIAQYF.

This clonotype was picked up a small number of times. The rearrangement uses TRBV7-9 and TRBJ2-2; TRBD2 might be the D (5 bases). The CDR3 contains 17 residues. The germline V gene has CDR1 SEHNR and CDR2 FQNEAQ (reference sequence). Between the trimmed V and J ends, which lost 5 bases and 0 bases, there was a span of 16 bases. In DNA form, the CDR3 reads TGTGCCAGCAGCCCGCCGGAGGTCACCCCGAACACCGGGGAGCTGTTTTTT. Its translation: CASSPPEVTPNTGELFF.

This clonotype appeared many times. The chain has TRBV5-1 and TRBJ1-1; D unresolved. V was shortened by 0 bases and J by 1 base, with 10 bases between the two germline ends. The germline V gene has CDR1 SGHRS and CDR2 YFSETQ. This CDR3 contains 15 residues. The CDR3 spells CASSLGGVANTEAFF. The DNA for the CDR3 is TGCGCCAGCAGCTTGGGCGGGGTAGCGAACACTGAAGCTTTCTTT.

The chain has TRBV6-1 and TRBJ1-1; 8 bases align to TRBD1. Germline assignment: CDR1 MNHNS and CDR2 SASEGT. This CDR3 is 13 amino acids long. V gave up 6 bases and J gave up 7 bases; unmatched junction bases: 7. This CDR3 is CASRGQGALEAFF. In DNA, the CDR3 is TGTGCCAGCAGGGGCCAGGGGGCTCTTGAAGCTTTCTTT.

The chain links TRBV10-1 to TRBJ2-7; a possible D gene is TRBD1 (5 bases). The V end was cut by 9 bases, the J end by 3 bases, with 24 bases between. CDR3 size: 16 residues. CDR1 and CDR2 from the germline V gene are WNHNN and SYGVQD (reference sequence). The CDR3 is CASPGYSNPKYYEQYF. In nucleotides, the CDR3 is TGCGCCAGTCCAGGGTATTCCAACCCGAAATACTACGAGCAGTACTTC.

This clonotype was counted ten times or more. CDR3 sequence (DNA): TGCAGTGCTGCTTTCGGGGCGGGGGCCAACGAGCAGTACTTC. Protein: CSAAFGAGANEQYF. This chain connects TRBV20-1 to TRBJ2-7; tentatively, D is TRBD2 (7 bases). The CDR3 spans 14 residues. Germline CDR1 DFQATT, CDR2 SNEGSKA (reference sequence). The V gene lost 5 bases and the J gene lost 5 bases, with 19 bases spanning the gap.

The chain recombines TRBV5-1 with TRBJ2-3; D remains unclear. The CDR3 is 13 residues long. The V gene lost 0 bases and the J gene lost 7 bases, with 9 bases spanning the gap. Germline values: CDR1 SGHRS, CDR2 YFSETQ. CDR3 DNA sequence: TGCGCCAGCAGCTTGGTCCCAGAGAATACGCAGTATTTT. Its protein is CASSLVPENTQYF.

This clonotype has only a few counts. The chain employs TRBV30 and TRBJ2-7, with a possible D match to TRBD1 (6 bases). The CDR3 has 13 amino acids. Trimming took off 0 bases at V and 5 bases at J, with 11 bases between the two ends. From germline, CDR1 is GTSNPN and CDR2 SVGIG (reference sequence). The CDR3 region has the DNA TGTGCCTGGAGTGTAACAGGGACCGACGAGCAGTACTTC. Translating gives CAWSVTGTDEQYF.

The chain carries TRBV2 and TRBJ1-1, with D unresolved. The CDR3 covers 15 residues. V lost 4 bases and J lost 2, with 14 bases in between. CDR1 and CDR2 from the germline V gene are SNHLY and FYNNEI. CDR3 loop: CASSAQIGFNTEAFF. CDR3 DNA: TGTGCCAGCAGTGCCCAGATCGGATTTAACACTGAAGCTTTCTTT.

The genes are TRBV27 and TRBJ2-5, with D possibly matching TRBD2 (6 bases). Trimming took 6 bases from V and 4 from J, leaving 18 bases between them. Germline V gives CDR1 MNHEY, CDR2 SMNVEV (reference sequence). The CDR3 consists of 15 residues. This CDR3 is CASSTAVKGGETQYF. Here the CDR3 DNA reads TGTGCCAGCAGCACGGCTGTCAAGGGAGGAGAGACCCAGTACTTC.

The rearrangement links TRBV29-1 to TRBJ1-4, with D tentatively TRBD1 (5 bases). Germline assignment: CDR1 SQVTM and CDR2 ANQGSEA. V dropped 5 bases and J dropped 2 bases, with 12 bases sitting between them. The CDR3 totals 14 residues. The CDR3 nucleotides read TGCAGCGTTCAACCCGGGACTACTAATGAAAAACTGTTTTTT. Its translation is CSVQPGTTNEKLFF.

This clonotype turned up a few times. The CDR3 nucleotides are TGTGCCAGCAGATACGGACGGTCGAACACCGGGGAGCTGTTTTTT. Protein sequence: CASRYGRSNTGELFF. V usage is TRBV27 and J usage is TRBJ2-2, with unresolved D. Trimming cost V 6 bases and J 0 bases, with 11 bases left between them. This CDR3 is 15 amino acids long. The V gene's germline CDR1 is MNHEY and CDR2 SMNVEV (reference sequence).

This clonotype was counted between two and nine times. CDR3 coding DNA: TGTGCCAGCAGCTTAGCTAATTCTGGGGCTAGCGGTGGCACAGATACGCAGTATTTT. This translates into CASSLANSGASGGTDTQYF. The chain recombines TRBV7-8 with TRBJ2-3, with 7 nucleotides matching TRBD2. Germline V gene data show CDR1 as SGHVS and CDR2 as FQNEAQ. The CDR3 has 19 amino acids. The ends lost 0 bases at V and 1 base at J; junction bases unmatched: 13.

The chain carries TRBV11-3 and TRBJ1-1; a weak D match, TRBD1 (6 bases). The CDR3 totals 13 residues. Trimming cost V 5 bases and J 5 bases, with 12 bases left between them. Germline V gene sequence: CDR1 SGHNT, CDR2 YENEEA. As DNA, the CDR3 is TGTGCCAGCAGCCGGACAGCTAGGACTGAAGCTTTCTTT. This codes for CASSRTARTEAFF.